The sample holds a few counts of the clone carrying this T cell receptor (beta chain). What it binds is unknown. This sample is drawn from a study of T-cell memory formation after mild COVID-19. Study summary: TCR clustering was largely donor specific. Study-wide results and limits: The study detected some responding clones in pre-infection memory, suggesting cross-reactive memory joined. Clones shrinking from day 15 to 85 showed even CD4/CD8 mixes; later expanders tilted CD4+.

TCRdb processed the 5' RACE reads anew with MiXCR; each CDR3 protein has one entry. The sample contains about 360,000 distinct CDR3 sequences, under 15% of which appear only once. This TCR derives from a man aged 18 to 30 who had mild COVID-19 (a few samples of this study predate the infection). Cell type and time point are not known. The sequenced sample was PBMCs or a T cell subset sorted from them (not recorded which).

CDR3 loop: CASGEIPHSNQPQHF. The CDR3 DNA reads as TGTGCCAGCGGAGAGATTCCTCATAGCAATCAGCCCCAGCATTTT. The rearrangement links TRBV6-2 or TRBV6-3 to TRBJ1-5; no firm D call. This CDR3 is 15 amino acids long. V shed 8 bases and J shed 0 bases, with 14 bases lying between them. Germline V gene sequence: CDR1 MNHEY, CDR2 SVGEGT.